This entry lists 5 T cell receptor beta chains sequenced from one sample in a study of T cell responses to AZD1222 COVID-19 vaccine. TCRdb's table, derived via immunoSEQ multiplex PCR, lists solely in-frame clones and lacks some. The table lists approximately 140,000 clones, about 91% of them singletons, with approximately 3.8% in the top ten. The sample in question was peripheral blood, obtained 28 days after the second AZD1222 dose. Every receptor here comes from an adult who received the AZD1222 COVID-19 vaccine.

The CDR3 reads CASWAGEGMGAFF. The DNA of the CDR3 is TGTGCCAGCTGGGCGGGGGAGGGGATGGGAGCTTTCTTT. The chain links TRBV3-1 (or the pseudogene TRBV3-2) to TRBJ1-1; D is possibly TRBD1 (5 bases). Trimming removed 8 bases from V and 10 bases from J, with 20 bases in between. In germline, CDR1 is LGHDT, CDR2 YNNKEL (reference sequence). This CDR3 comprises 13 residues.

The chain carries TRBV6-5 and TRBJ1-2; 9 bases are shared with TRBD1. V lost 6 bases and J lost 7; bases outside the gene matches: 6. Per the germline V gene, CDR1 is MNHEY and CDR2 is SVGAGI. The CDR3 has 13 residues. The CDR3 DNA reads TGTGCCAGCAGCCCGACAGGGGGGGGTGGCTACACCTTC. Protein sequence: CASSPTGGGGYTF.

Worth noting for this clone: Given the absence of the conserved phenylalanine or tryptophan at the CDR3 end, a read error is likely. The limits of the CDR3 on the DNA are not certain, so only TCRdb's listed CDR3 is given. The J gene is TRBJ1-2, the V gene TRBV28; the table's D call of TRBD1 was not tested on the DNA. The CDR3 spans 9 amino acids, including both terminal residues. Germline V gene sequence: CDR1 MDHEN, CDR2 SYDVKM. The CDR3: CASSPQPPS.

The V and J genes are TRBV12-3 or TRBV12-4 and TRBJ1-2; no definite D call. CDR3 length equals 13 residues. V dropped 1 base and J dropped 2 bases, with 5 bases sitting between them. The chain's CDR3 is CASSLGQNYGYTF. CDR3 DNA sequence: TGTGCCAGCAGTTTAGGGCAGAACTATGGCTACACCTTC.

The genes are TRBV5-4 and TRBJ2-2; 10 bases line up with TRBD2. With 5 bases clipped from V and 4 bases from J, the junction kept 2 bases outside the gene matches. The length of the CDR3 is 14 residues. Germline loops: CDR1 SGHNT, CDR2 YYREEE (reference sequence). The CDR3: CASRIAGGTGELFF. The CDR3 DNA is TGTGCCAGCAGGATAGCGGGAGGCACCGGGGAGCTGTTTTTT.